These 9 T cell receptor beta chains were sequenced from one sample in a study of T cells in localized non-small cell lung cancer. The assay was immunoSEQ multiplex PCR, and TCRdb's table has in-frame clones only and misses some. The sample lists tens of thousands of clones; roughly four fifths were seen once. The starting material was PBMCs, obtained before any cancer treatment. The receptor source for this set is a man aged 35 to 70 with stage II lung adenocarcinoma.

V gene TRBV7-9 combines with J gene TRBJ2-3, with 13 nucleotides matching TRBD2. V shed 2 bases, J shed 3 bases, and the junction held 5 bases outside the gene matches. The CDR3 spans 17 residues. From germline, CDR1 is SEHNR and CDR2 FQNEAQ (reference sequence). The CDR3 coding sequence is TGTGCCAGCAGCTTAAGGACTAGCGGGGGTGTAACAGATACGCAGTATTTT. Translating gives CASSLRTSGGVTDTQYF.

V and J are TRBV5-1 and TRBJ2-1; 10 bases fit TRBD2. After removal of 0 bases from V and 9 bases from J, the junction contained 9 bases not matched to a gene. Germline CDR1 reads SGHRS; CDR2 reads YFSETQ. The CDR3 sequence is 16 residues long. CDR3 DNA: TGCGCCAGCAGCTTGGGGTCCCTAGCGGGAGTCGGTGAGCAGTTCTTC. This translates into CASSLGSLAGVGEQFF.

The chain couples TRBV5-8 to TRBJ2-7; either TRBD1 or TRBD2 may supply D (5 bases each). V was shortened by 4 bases and J by 3 bases, with 17 bases between the two germline ends. The CDR3 runs 15 residues. CDR1 and CDR2 (germline): SGHTS, YDEGEE. CDR3 region: CASSQGGRVNYEQYF. CDR3 nucleotides: TGTGCCAGCAGCCAAGGAGGCAGGGTGAACTACGAGCAGTACTTC. Full variable domain (remainder filled in from reference TRBV5-8 and TRBJ2-7): EAGVTQSPTHLIKTRGQQATLRCSPISGHTSVYWYQQALGLGLQFLLWYDEGEERNRGNFPPRFSGRQFPNYSSELNVNALELEDSALYLCASSQGGRVNYEQYFGPGTRLTVT.

This rearrangement joins TRBV4-3 to TRBJ2-2; no clear D. V was clipped by 1 base and J by 3 bases, with 6 bases between them. Germline V lookup: CDR1 LGHNA, CDR2 YSLEER. CDR3 length: 14 amino acids. This chain's CDR3 is CASSQVIYTGELFF. Here the CDR3 DNA reads TGCGCCAGCAGCCAAGTGATATACACCGGGGAGCTGTTTTTT.

The V call is TRBV11-2, the J call TRBJ1-1, with a tentative D call TRBD1 (5 bases). CDR1 and CDR2 from the germline V gene are SGHAT and FQNNGV. Trimming cost V 5 bases and J 4 bases, with 11 bases left between them. The length of the CDR3 is 13 residues. The CDR3 DNA reads TGTGCCAGCAGCCTCGACAGAGGCACTGAAGCTTTCTTT. Translation: CASSLDRGTEAFF.

A note on this clone: The sample holds other DNA sequences that translate to the same CDR3. This sequence joins TRBV30 and TRBJ1-3, with 7 bases fitting TRBD1. The V segment lost 3 bases and the J segment 0 bases; nucleotides outside the gene matches: 5. The V gene's germline CDR1 is GTSNPN and CDR2 SVGIG (reference sequence). This CDR3 is 15 amino acids long. The CDR3 nucleotides are TGTGCCTGGAGCCGGGACAGTGGCTCTGGAAACACCATATATTTT. Its protein product is CAWSRDSGSGNTIYF.

This chain connects TRBV18 to TRBJ2-1, with 7 bases aligning to TRBD1. The J segment lost 4 bases and the V segment lost 6 bases, leaving 9 bases of the junction unmatched. Germline loops: CDR1 KGHSH, CDR2 LQKENI. The CDR3 length is 15 residues. CDR3 bases: TGTGCCAGCTCCTCGACAGGGAGAACTTACAATGAGCAGTTCTTC. Amino acid sequence: CASSSTGRTYNEQFF. The entire variable domain, with the rest obtained from reference TRBV18 and TRBJ2-1, is as follows: NAGVMQNPRHLVRRRGQEARLRCSPMKGHSHVYWYRQLPEEGLKFMVYLQKENIIDESGMPKERFSAEFPKEGPSILRIQQVVRGDSAAYFCASSSTGRTYNEQFFGPGTRLTVL.

The chain couples TRBV4-3 to TRBJ2-7; D is perhaps TRBD1 or TRBD2 (5 bases each). The CDR3 runs to 19 residues. With 0 bases removed from V and 2 bases from J, the gap between germline ends came to 23 bases. The germline gives CDR1 LGHNA, CDR2 YSLEER. The CDR3 spells CASSQDGRGPRILPYEQYF. CDR3 DNA: TGCGCCAGCAGCCAAGATGGTCGGGGCCCTAGAATTTTACCCTACGAGCAGTACTTC.

This clone was recorded a few times. This chain's CDR3 is CASSLRDSPLHF. CDR3 bases: TGTGCCAGCAGCTTGAGGGATTCACCCCTCCACTTT. The chain carries TRBV5-4 and TRBJ1-6, with D uncertain. The CDR3 contains 12 residues. Trimming stripped 1 base from V and 8 bases from J, with 4 bases between. Germline V gives CDR1 SGHNT, CDR2 YYREEE (reference sequence). The full variable domain, in which reference TRBV5-4 and TRBJ1-6 provide the parts outside the CDR3, is ETGVTQSPTHLIKTRGQQVTLRCSSQSGHNTVSWYQQALGQGPQFIFQYYREEENGRGNFPPRFSGLQFPNYSSELNVNALELDDSALYLCASSLRDSPLHFGNGTRLTVT.